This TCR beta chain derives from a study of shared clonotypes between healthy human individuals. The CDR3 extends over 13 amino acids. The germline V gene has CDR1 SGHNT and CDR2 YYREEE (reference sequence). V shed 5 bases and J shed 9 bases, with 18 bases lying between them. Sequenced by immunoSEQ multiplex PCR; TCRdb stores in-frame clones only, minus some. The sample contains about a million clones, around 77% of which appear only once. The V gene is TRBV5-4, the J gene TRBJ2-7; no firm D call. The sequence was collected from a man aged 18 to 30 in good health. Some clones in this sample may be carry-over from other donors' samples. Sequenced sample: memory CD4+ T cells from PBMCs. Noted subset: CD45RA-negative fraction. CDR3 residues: CASSVGWYDRQYF. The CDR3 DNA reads TGTGCCAGCAGTGTCGGGTGGTATGATCGGCAGTACTTC.